The T cell receptor beta chain described here comes from a study of identical twins. After template switching added a universal primer site, the resulting cDNA carried unique molecular identifiers. A single record per CDR3 protein comes from TCRdb applying MiXCR to the 5' RACE reads. This table holds 250,000 or so distinct CDR3 sequences, around 8.3% found once. This clonotype was recorded a few times. Its antigen is undetermined. Donors uniformly comprised healthy Caucasians. Study results and caveats: Fewer insertions characterized abundant cord blood beta clonotypes, whereas memory repertoires showed none. Zero-insertion analyses were open to partial confounding by invariant MAIT and iNKT cells.

These data were also filed under a second study, of yellow fever vaccine responses in identical twins.

Sequencing input: CD8+ T cells sorted from blood. The origin of this receptor is a woman aged 18-30 years in good health.

The CDR3 here is CSGLGANRNTEAFF. CDR3 sequence (DNA): TGCAGCGGATTGGGGGCAAACAGGAACACTGAAGCTTTCTTT. The J gene is TRBJ1-1, the V gene TRBV29-1; D may be TRBD1 (6 bases). In germline, CDR1 is SQVTM, CDR2 ANQGSEA. V lost 7 bases and J 1 base, leaving 16 bases between the germline ends. The CDR3 is made up of 14 amino acids.